The 12 T cell receptor beta chains reported below all come from one sample, sequenced in a study of Ad26.COV2.S vaccination and SARS-CoV-2 variants. Treatment described: 19 received Ad26.COV2.S at low or high dose, single or two shots; about 5 received placebo; per-sample allocation not given. Sampling took place 63 days after the first vaccine or placebo injection. Clones were read by immunoSEQ multiplex PCR, and TCRdb kept only the in-frame ones, dropping some. The sample consists of over 400,000 clones, 92% of them appearing once. Specimen: peripheral blood, collected in a trial of Ad26.COV2.S vaccine versus placebo. These receptors were taken from a person between 18 and 65 years old who received the Ad26.COV2.S COVID-19 vaccine or a placebo.

The rearrangement links TRBV7-6 to TRBJ2-2; a weak D match, TRBD1 (6 bases). CDR1 and CDR2 from the germline V gene are SGHVS and FNYEAQ. Trimming cost V 0 bases and J 4 bases, with 12 bases left between them. This CDR3 comprises 16 residues. The CDR3 sequence is CASSLASGVGTGELFF. The CDR3 DNA reads TGTGCCAGCAGCTTAGCATCAGGGGTGGGCACCGGGGAGCTGTTTTTT.

This chain joins TRBV12-3 or TRBV12-4 and TRBJ2-7; 12 bases map to TRBD2. The CDR3 spans 13 residues. V lost 6 bases and J lost 3; bases outside the gene matches: 0. The CDR3 DNA reads TGTGCCAGCAGACTAGCGGGGGGCTACGAGCAGTACTTC. Amino acids: CASRLAGGYEQYF.

The rearrangement joins TRBV9 to TRBJ2-3; D remains ambiguous. V was trimmed by 0 bases and J by 6 bases, leaving 14 bases between them. This CDR3 is built from 15 residues. Germline CDR1 is SGDLS and CDR2 is YYNGEE. The chain's CDR3 is CASSVVPSDTDTQYF. The CDR3, as DNA: TGTGCCAGCAGCGTAGTTCCAAGCGACACGGATACGCAGTATTTT.

The chain is built from TRBV5-1 and TRBJ1-5; D gene unclear. CDR1 and CDR2 from the germline V gene are SGHRS and YFSETQ. With 4 bases removed from V and 9 bases from J, the gap between germline ends came to 14 bases. This CDR3 is 13 amino acids long. This CDR3 reads CASSLDRGRPQHF. For the CDR3, the DNA is TGCGCCAGCAGCCTTGACCGAGGACGGCCCCAGCATTTT.

This clone was observed a single time. The V call is TRBV10-3, the J call TRBJ2-7, with D perhaps assigned TRBD1 or TRBD2 (5 bases each). V was cut by 6 bases and J by 3 bases, with 18 bases left in between. Germline-derived CDR1 and CDR2 are ENHRY and SYGVKD. The CDR3 is made up of 15 amino acids. The CDR3 nucleotides read TGTGCCATCAGAGACCGGGACCTAGATGGCTACGAGCAGTACTTC. It translates to CAIRDRDLDGYEQYF.

In its sample, this clone was seen a few times. The chain combines TRBV19 with TRBJ1-1; D gene unclear. The CDR3 contains 13 residues. V was pared by 5 bases and J by 3 bases, with 10 bases between. The germline V gene has CDR1 LNHDA and CDR2 SQIVND (reference sequence). This CDR3 reads CASSRWDYTEAFF. CDR3 in DNA: TGTGCCAGTAGTCGGTGGGATTACACTGAAGCTTTCTTT.

The gene calls are TRBV7-2 and TRBJ1-5; D might be TRBD1 (5 bases). Germline V gene sequence: CDR1 SGHTA, CDR2 FQGNSA. CDR3 length: 16 amino acids. V was pared by 5 bases and J by 2 bases, with 16 bases between. The CDR3 DNA is TGTGCCAGCAGCCAGTTCGGGGGAATCGGCAATCAGCCCCAGCATTTT. Its translation is CASSQFGGIGNQPQHF.

In DNA form, the CDR3 reads TGCGCCAGCAGTTATGGGACAGCCTACGAGCAGTACTTC. Protein: CASSYGTAYEQYF. V usage is TRBV10-2 and J usage is TRBJ2-7; TRBD1 agrees at 7 bases. Germline CDR1 is WSHSY and CDR2 is SAAADI. Unmatched junction bases numbered 3, after V lost 5 bases and J lost 2 bases. This CDR3 has 13 amino acids.

The chain is built from TRBV7-6 and TRBJ2-1; no definite D call. Per germline, CDR1 SGHVS and CDR2 FNYEAQ. Between the trimmed V and J ends, which lost 3 bases and 8 bases, there was a span of 8 bases. The CDR3 loop spans 12 amino acids. The CDR3 protein is CASSFRYDEQFF. The CDR3 DNA reads as TGTGCCAGCAGCTTCCGGTACGATGAGCAGTTCTTC.

This clone was seen more than once but under ten times. This sequence joins TRBV7-2 and TRBJ1-1; a possible D gene is TRBD1 (6 bases). The CDR3 runs 14 residues. Germline lookup yields CDR1 SGHTA and CDR2 FQGNSA. V was cut by 5 bases and J by 1 base, with 11 bases left in between. For the CDR3, the DNA is TGTGCCAGCAGCCACGGGACACCGAACACTGAAGCTTTCTTT. As protein: CASSHGTPNTEAFF.

The CDR3 sequence: CASSILSGRVPNQPQHF. The CDR3 region has the DNA TGTGCCAGTAGTATATTGTCAGGGCGCGTTCCGAATCAGCCCCAGCATTTT. The chain couples TRBV19 to TRBJ1-5, with D possibly TRBD1 on 5 matching bases. Germline values: CDR1 LNHDA, CDR2 SQIVND (reference sequence). This CDR3 spans 17 amino acids. Trimming shortened V by 2 bases and J by 4 bases, and 18 bases separated the two germline ends.

This chain uses TRBV7-2 with TRBJ2-7, with TRBD2 matching over 14 bases. The CDR3 loop spans 18 amino acids. The germline gives CDR1 SGHTA, CDR2 FQGNSA. V lost 2 bases and J lost 6; bases outside the gene matches: 12. CDR3 coding DNA: TGTGCCAGCAGCTTAACCCTCCACGGGACTAGCGGGGGTTTCGAGCAGTACTTC. The encoded protein is CASSLTLHGTSGGFEQYF.